The source of this TCR beta chain is a study of cytomegalovirus exposure and HLA in healthy donors. Measured with immunoSEQ multiplex PCR; TCRdb has only the in-frame clones, and not every one. This sample carries 150,000 to 200,000 clones, roughly 90% of them seen once, and the ten largest clones take about 9.3%. With respect to this clone: Its cognate antigen is unknown.

The V gene's germline CDR1 is SQVTM and CDR2 ANQGSEA. V dropped 4 bases and J dropped 5 bases, with 17 bases sitting between them. This CDR3 has 15 amino acids. Study-wide results and limits: A few of the chains that were CMV-associated were confirmed in vitro to be specific for CMV antigens.

V gene TRBV29-1 combines with J gene TRBJ1-4, with D possibly TRBD1 on 6 matching bases. The sample comprised PBMCs. The receptor comes from a woman in her late teens or twenties in good health and CMV-seropositive. Here the CDR3 DNA reads TGCAGCGTTGCGGCCCGGGGGGCGGGAAATGAAAAACTGTTTTTT. Translating gives CSVAARGAGNEKLFF.